One and the same sample provided the 10 T cell receptor beta chains below, sequenced in a study of cytomegalovirus exposure and HLA in healthy donors. Measured with immunoSEQ multiplex PCR; TCRdb has only the in-frame clones, and not every one. The repertoire holds fewer than 200,000 clones, with 75% to 90% as singletons. Material for sequencing was PBMCs. Receptors were obtained from a woman aged 18-29 years in good health and CMV-seronegative.

This chain links TRBV5-1 with TRBJ1-1; TRBD1 matches at 12 bases. This CDR3 contains 16 residues. Unmatched junction bases numbered 9, after V lost 4 bases and J lost 5 bases. Germline CDR1 SGHRS, CDR2 YFSETQ. Here the CDR3 reads CASSPGTGGAGTEAFF. CDR3 nucleotides: TGCGCCAGCAGCCCTGGGACAGGGGGCGCCGGGACTGAAGCTTTCTTT.

J is TRBJ1-5 and V is TRBV5-5; D call uncertain. The CDR3 spans 13 residues. Trimming cost V 3 bases and J 3 bases, with 7 bases left between them. Germline V gene lookup returns CDR1 SGHKS and CDR2 YYEKEE (reference sequence). The CDR3 sequence is CASSWSPNQPQHF. The CDR3 bases are TGTGCCAGCAGCTGGAGTCCCAATCAGCCCCAGCATTTT.

The chain carries TRBV5-6 and TRBJ1-5, with D possibly TRBD1 on 6 matching bases. The germline gives CDR1 SGHDT, CDR2 YYEEEE. Trimming took 2 bases from V and 2 from J, leaving 11 bases between them. The CDR3 is 15 residues long. The CDR3: CASSFAQGRNQPQHF. For the CDR3, the DNA is TGTGCCAGCAGCTTCGCACAGGGCCGCAATCAGCCCCAGCATTTT. Full variable domain (rest looked up from reference TRBV5-6 and TRBJ1-5): DAGVTQSPTHLIKTRGQQVTLRCSPKSGHDTVSWYQQALGQGPQFIFQYYEEEERQRGNFPDRFSGHQFPNYSSELNVNALLLGDSALYLCASSFAQGRNQPQHFGDGTRLSIL.

The V call is TRBV9, the J call TRBJ2-2, with 8 nucleotides matching TRBD2. Trimming took 0 bases from V and 2 from J; bases not matched to a gene: 3. The CDR3 totals 16 residues. Germline CDR1 SGDLS, CDR2 YYNGEE. CDR3 protein: CASSVAGGVNTGELFF. As DNA, the CDR3 is TGTGCCAGCAGCGTAGCGGGAGGGGTAAACACCGGGGAGCTGTTTTTT.

CDR3 in DNA: TGTGCCACCAAACCCGGGACAGGGAAGACAGATACGCAGTATTTT. As protein: CATKPGTGKTDTQYF. The rearrangement links TRBV15 to TRBJ2-3, with TRBD1 matching over 9 bases. Losses at the gene ends were 7 bases for V and 3 bases for J; bases not matched to a gene: 8. Germline CDR1 is LNHNV and CDR2 is YYDKDF (reference sequence). The CDR3 is 15 amino acids.

The gene calls are TRBV2 and TRBJ2-3; 9 bases map to TRBD2. The CDR3 is made up of 15 amino acids. Per the germline V gene, CDR1 is SNHLY and CDR2 is FYNNEI. The trim removed 5 bases at V and 4 bases at J, leaving 7 bases unmatched. The CDR3 region is CASSLAGRSPDTQYF. Written as DNA, the CDR3 is TGTGCCAGCAGTCTAGCGGGGAGGAGCCCAGATACGCAGTATTTT.

The rearrangement uses TRBV2 and TRBJ2-5; TRBD2 matches at 10 bases. Unmatched junction bases numbered 9, after V lost 1 base and J lost 1 base. Germline-derived CDR1 and CDR2 are SNHLY and FYNNEI. The CDR3 runs 18 residues. The CDR3 sequence: CASSEGGLAGAPQETQYF. CDR3 sequence (DNA): TGTGCCAGCAGTGAAGGCGGGCTAGCGGGGGCACCCCAAGAGACCCAGTACTTC.

This rearrangement joins TRBV6-1 to TRBJ1-4; no definite D call. V was shortened by 9 bases and J by 5 bases, with 13 bases between the two germline ends. This CDR3 comprises 13 residues. Germline loops: CDR1 MNHNS, CDR2 SASEGT. DNA for the CDR3: TGTGCCAGTCTCGACAACCGCAATGAAAAACTGTTTTTT. This codes for CASLDNRNEKLFF.

The chain links TRBV18 to TRBJ1-1; a weak D match, TRBD1 (6 bases). CDR1 KGHSH and CDR2 LQKENI come from the germline V gene. Trimming stripped 0 bases from V and 0 bases from J, with 14 bases between. This CDR3 spans 17 amino acids. CDR3 protein: CASSPPPFGGMNTEAFF. The CDR3 DNA sequence: TGTGCCAGCTCACCACCCCCTTTTGGGGGCATGAACACTGAAGCTTTCTTT.

This clone was found a few times. The V gene is TRBV6-5, the J gene TRBJ2-2, with a possible D match to TRBD1 (6 bases). CDR1 is MNHEY and CDR2 is SVGAGI in the germline V gene. The CDR3 runs to 13 residues. V lost 6 bases and J lost 5, with 10 bases in between. The CDR3 DNA sequence: TGTGCCAGCAGATTCACAGGGACCGGGGAGCTGTTTTTT. As protein: CASRFTGTGELFF.